These 10 T cell receptor beta chains share one sample of origin, sequenced in a study of post-analysis software for immune sequencing data. Study-level findings and limits: There were about 5 TRBV segments more frequent in patients than controls, and TRBV5-6, TRBV5-1 and TRBV20-1 were among them.

For these receptors, no antigen is known. Unique molecular identifiers had been added to the TCR beta cDNA libraries. MiXCR, run by TCRdb on the PCR reads, gives a single entry per CDR3 protein. There are about 570,000 distinct CDR3 sequences in the sample; 30% to 40% occur only once, and under 7% lies in the top ten. Sequencing was done on a sample of blood. These receptors originate from a girl under 18 with multiple sclerosis.

This clonotype has a handful of counts. The chain carries TRBV27 and TRBJ1-2; 12 bases are a match to TRBD1. CDR1 is MNHEY, CDR2 SMNVEV, per germline (reference sequence). Trimming removed 6 bases from V and 4 bases from J; junction bases left unmatched: 9. There are 16 residues in the CDR3. This chain's CDR3 is CASRSLGQGAPYGYTF. CDR3 in DNA: TGTGCCAGCAGGAGTTTGGGACAGGGGGCCCCCTATGGCTACACCTTC.

J is TRBJ2-7 and V is TRBV29-1; D uncertain. Per the germline V gene, CDR1 is SQVTM and CDR2 is ANQGSEA. There are 12 residues in the CDR3. V lost 0 bases and J lost 3, with 6 bases in between. The chain's CDR3 is CSVEDSGYEQYF. CDR3 DNA: TGCAGCGTTGAAGATTCGGGCTACGAGCAGTACTTC.

V usage is TRBV5-1 and J usage is TRBJ1-2; maybe TRBD1 (6 bases). The CDR3 totals 13 residues. Germline values: CDR1 SGHRS, CDR2 YFSETQ. Trimming removed 4 bases from V and 6 bases from J, with 13 bases in between. The CDR3 sequence: CASSVQGGDGYTF. The CDR3 DNA sequence: TGCGCCAGCAGCGTACAGGGAGGGGATGGCTACACCTTC.

V gene TRBV20-1 combines with J gene TRBJ2-3; 12 bases are shared with TRBD2. Unmatched junction bases numbered 4, after V lost 3 bases and J lost 6 bases. Germline loops: CDR1 DFQATT, CDR2 SNEGSKA (reference sequence). This CDR3 spans 14 amino acids. Written as DNA, the CDR3 is TGCAGTGCTAGCAGGACTAGCGGGGCTGATACGCAGTATTTT. The encoded protein is CSASRTSGADTQYF.

As regards this clonotype: At one of its ends the junction is not consistent with the germline gene, which may arise from a read error. V usage is TRBV5-1 and J usage is TRBJ2-1; 12 nucleotides agree with TRBD1. The CDR3 is 16 amino acids. The germline V gene encodes CDR1 SGHRS and CDR2 YFSETQ. The CDR3 region has the DNA TGCACCAGCAGCTTGGGACAGGGGGCGCTAATCAATGAGCAGTTCTTC. Translation gives CTSSLGQGALINEQFF.

The chain employs TRBV20-1 and TRBJ1-2; D is perhaps TRBD1 (5 bases). The V gene lost 6 bases and the J gene lost 2 bases, with 16 bases spanning the gap. This CDR3 is 14 amino acids long. Germline V CDR1 and CDR2: DFQATT, SNEGSKA (reference sequence). CDR3 bases: TGCAGTGCCCCCTTCCCAGGGAGAAACTATGGCTACACCTTC. Translation gives CSAPFPGRNYGYTF.

The chain employs TRBV12-3 or TRBV12-4 and TRBJ2-5; no firm D call. The CDR3 has 13 residues. Trimming stripped 5 bases from V and 0 bases from J, with 7 bases between. CDR3 sequence reads: CASSTAYQETQYF. As DNA, the CDR3 is TGTGCCAGCAGTACCGCTTACCAAGAGACCCAGTACTTC.

J is TRBJ2-3 and V is TRBV18; D is possibly TRBD2 (5 bases). V lost 1 base to trimming and J lost 4 bases, with 12 bases between them. Germline loops: CDR1 KGHSH, CDR2 LQKENI. There are 15 residues in the CDR3. The CDR3 reads CASSPRLDSPDTQYF. CDR3 in DNA: TGTGCCAGCTCACCACGGTTGGACTCTCCAGATACGCAGTATTTT.

This clonotype has just a few counts. The chain joins TRBV20-1 to TRBJ2-6, with D perhaps TRBD2 (5 bases). Per the germline V gene, CDR1 is DFQATT and CDR2 is SNEGSKA (reference sequence). V lost 1 base to trimming and J lost 2 bases, with 12 bases between them. CDR3 length: 16 residues. The CDR3 reads CSARGRAGTGANVLTF. The CDR3 bases are TGCAGTGCTAGAGGTCGGGCGGGTACTGGGGCCAACGTCCTGACTTTC.

The rearrangement joins TRBV29-1 to TRBJ2-7; D is possibly TRBD2 (6 bases). Germline CDR1 SQVTM, CDR2 ANQGSEA. Trimming took off 5 bases at V and 3 bases at J, with 14 bases between the two ends. CDR3 length: 13 amino acids. The CDR3 coding sequence is TGCAGCGTTATAAGTAGGGACTTCTACGAGCAGTACTTC. As protein: CSVISRDFYEQYF.